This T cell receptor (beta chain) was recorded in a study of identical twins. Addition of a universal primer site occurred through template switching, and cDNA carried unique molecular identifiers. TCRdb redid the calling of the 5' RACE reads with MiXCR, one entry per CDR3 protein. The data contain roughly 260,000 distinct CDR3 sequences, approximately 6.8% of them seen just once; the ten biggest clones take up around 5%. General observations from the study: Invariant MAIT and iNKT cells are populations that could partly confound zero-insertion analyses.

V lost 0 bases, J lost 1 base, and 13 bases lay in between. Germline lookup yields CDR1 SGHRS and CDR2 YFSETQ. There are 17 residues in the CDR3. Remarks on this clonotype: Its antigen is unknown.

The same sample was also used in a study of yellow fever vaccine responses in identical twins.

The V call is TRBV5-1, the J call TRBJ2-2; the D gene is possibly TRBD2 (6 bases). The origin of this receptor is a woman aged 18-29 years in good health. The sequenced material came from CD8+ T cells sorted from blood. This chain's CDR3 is CASSLVGGNLNTGELFF. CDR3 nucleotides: TGCGCCAGCAGCTTGGTCGGCGGGAACCTGAACACCGGGGAGCTGTTTTTT.